This T cell receptor (beta chain) was identified during a study of blood T cell repertoires in COVID-19. Produced via immunoSEQ multiplex PCR; TCRdb's table is partial and in-frame only. The table lists about 190,000 clones, around nine tenths of them singletons. This CDR3 is built from 15 residues. In germline, CDR1 is GTSNPN, CDR2 SVGIG (reference sequence). V lost 0 bases, J lost 9 bases, and 19 bases lay in between. This TCR was recovered from a man aged 40-49 years with acute or convalescent COVID-19. The V gene is TRBV30, the J gene TRBJ2-3; a weak D match, TRBD2 (5 bases). The sample was peripheral blood. The CDR3 DNA is TGTGCCTGGAGTGTCTCTAGCTTACTAACGGGGACGCAGTATTTT. Translation gives CAWSVSSLLTGTQYF.